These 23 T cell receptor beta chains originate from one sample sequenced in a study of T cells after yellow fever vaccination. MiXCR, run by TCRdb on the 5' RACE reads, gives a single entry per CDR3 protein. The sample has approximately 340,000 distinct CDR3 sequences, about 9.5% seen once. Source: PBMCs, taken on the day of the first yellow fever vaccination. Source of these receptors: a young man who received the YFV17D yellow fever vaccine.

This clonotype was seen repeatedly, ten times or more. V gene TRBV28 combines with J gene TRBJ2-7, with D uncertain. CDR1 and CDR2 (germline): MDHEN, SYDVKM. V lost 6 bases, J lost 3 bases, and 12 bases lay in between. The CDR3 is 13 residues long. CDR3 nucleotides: TGTGCCAGCAGCCCGTTGCTCGGCTACGAGCAGTACGTC. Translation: CASSPLLGYEQYV.

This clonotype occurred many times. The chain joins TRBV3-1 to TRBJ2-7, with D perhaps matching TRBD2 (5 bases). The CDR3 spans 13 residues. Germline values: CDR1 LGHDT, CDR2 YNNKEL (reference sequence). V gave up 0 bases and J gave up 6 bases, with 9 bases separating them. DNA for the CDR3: TGTGCCAGCAGCCAAGAGGAAGGGAGCGAGCAGTACTTC. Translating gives CASSQEEGSEQYF.

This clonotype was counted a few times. DNA of the CDR3: TGTGCCAGCAGTAAAGGTGTGTCTGGCTACACCTTC. It codes for CASSKGVSGYTF. The chain couples TRBV12-3 or TRBV12-4 to TRBJ1-2; no firm D call. V was cut by 5 bases and J by 7 bases, with 11 bases left in between. The CDR3 is made up of 12 amino acids.

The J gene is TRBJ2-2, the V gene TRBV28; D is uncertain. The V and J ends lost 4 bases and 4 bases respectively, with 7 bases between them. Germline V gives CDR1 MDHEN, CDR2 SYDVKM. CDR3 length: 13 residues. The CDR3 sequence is CASSSHFTGELFF. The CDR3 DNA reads TGTGCCAGCAGTTCACACTTCACCGGGGAGCTGTTTTTT.

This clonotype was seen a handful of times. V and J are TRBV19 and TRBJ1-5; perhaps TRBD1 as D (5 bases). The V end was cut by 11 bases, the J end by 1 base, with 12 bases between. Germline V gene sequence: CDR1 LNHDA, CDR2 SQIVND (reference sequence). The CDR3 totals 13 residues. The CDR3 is CAGGGHSNQPQHF. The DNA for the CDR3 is TGTGCCGGGGGGGGTCACAGCAATCAGCCCCAGCATTTT.

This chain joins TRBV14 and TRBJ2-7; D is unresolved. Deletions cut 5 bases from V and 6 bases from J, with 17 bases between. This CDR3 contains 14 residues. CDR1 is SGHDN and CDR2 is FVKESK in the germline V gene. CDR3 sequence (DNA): TGTGCCAGCAGCACGAGGCCCAAGCACCCCGAGCAGTACTTC. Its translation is CASSTRPKHPEQYF.

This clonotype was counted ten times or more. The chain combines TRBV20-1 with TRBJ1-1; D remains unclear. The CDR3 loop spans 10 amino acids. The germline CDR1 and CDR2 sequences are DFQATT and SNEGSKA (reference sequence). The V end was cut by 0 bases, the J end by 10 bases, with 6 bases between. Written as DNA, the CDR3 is TGCAGTGCTAGAGATCGGACAGCTTTCTTT. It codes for CSARDRTAFF.

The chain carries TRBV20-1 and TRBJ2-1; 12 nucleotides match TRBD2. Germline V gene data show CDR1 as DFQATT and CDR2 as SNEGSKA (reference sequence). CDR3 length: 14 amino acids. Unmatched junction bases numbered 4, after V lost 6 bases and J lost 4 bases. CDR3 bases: TGCAGTGCACGGGGGACTAGCGGGTACAATGAGCAGTTCTTC. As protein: CSARGTSGYNEQFF.

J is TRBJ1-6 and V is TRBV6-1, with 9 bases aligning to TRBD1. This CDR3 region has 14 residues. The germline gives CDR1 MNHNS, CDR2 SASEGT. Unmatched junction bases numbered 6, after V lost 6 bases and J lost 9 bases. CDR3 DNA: TGTGCCAGCAGGCCGGACAGGGGAAGTTCACCCCTCCACTTT. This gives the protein CASRPDRGSSPLHF.

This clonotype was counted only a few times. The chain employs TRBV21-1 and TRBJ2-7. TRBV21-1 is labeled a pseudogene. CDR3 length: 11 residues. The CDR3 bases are TGTGCCAGCAGCAAAGTTAGCGAGCAGTACTTC. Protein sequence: CASSKVSEQYF.

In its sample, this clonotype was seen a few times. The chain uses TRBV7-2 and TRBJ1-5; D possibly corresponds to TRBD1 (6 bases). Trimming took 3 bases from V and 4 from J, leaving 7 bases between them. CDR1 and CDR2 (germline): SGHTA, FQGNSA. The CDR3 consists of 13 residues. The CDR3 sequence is CASSFTGNQPQHF. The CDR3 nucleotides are TGTGCCAGCAGCTTTACAGGGAATCAGCCCCAGCATTTT. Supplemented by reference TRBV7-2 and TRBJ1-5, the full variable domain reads GAGVSQSPSNKVTEKGKDVELRCDPISGHTALYWYRQSLGQGLEFLIYFQGNSAPDKSGLPSDRFSAERTGGSVSTLTIQRTQQEDSAVYLCASSFTGNQPQHFGDGTRLSIL.

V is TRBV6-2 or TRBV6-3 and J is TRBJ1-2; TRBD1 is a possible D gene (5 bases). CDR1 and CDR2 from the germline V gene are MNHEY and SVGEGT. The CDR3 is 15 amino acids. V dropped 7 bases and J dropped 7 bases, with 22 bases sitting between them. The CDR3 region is CASIGQGKGSGGYTF. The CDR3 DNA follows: TGTGCCAGCATAGGACAAGGAAAAGGGAGCGGTGGCTACACCTTC.

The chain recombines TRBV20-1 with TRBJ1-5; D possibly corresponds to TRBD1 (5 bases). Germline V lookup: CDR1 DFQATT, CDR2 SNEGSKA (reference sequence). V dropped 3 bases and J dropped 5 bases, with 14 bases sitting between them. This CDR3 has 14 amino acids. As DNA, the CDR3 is TGCAGTGCTAGGGGGCGGAGTGGGGATCAGCCCCAGCATTTT. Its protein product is CSARGRSGDQPQHF.

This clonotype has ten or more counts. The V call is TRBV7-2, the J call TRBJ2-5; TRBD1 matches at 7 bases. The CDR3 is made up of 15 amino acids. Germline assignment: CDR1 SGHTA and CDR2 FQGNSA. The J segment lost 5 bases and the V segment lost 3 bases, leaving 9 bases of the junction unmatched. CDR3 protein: CASSFRTGKGETQYF. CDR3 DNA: TGTGCCAGCAGCTTTCGGACAGGAAAAGGGGAGACCCAGTACTTC.

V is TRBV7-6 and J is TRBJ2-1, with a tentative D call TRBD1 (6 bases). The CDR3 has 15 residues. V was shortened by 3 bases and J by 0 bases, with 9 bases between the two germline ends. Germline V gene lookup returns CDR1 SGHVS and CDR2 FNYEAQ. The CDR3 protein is CASSLKDSSYNEQFF. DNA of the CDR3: TGTGCCAGCAGCTTGAAGGACAGCTCCTACAATGAGCAGTTCTTC. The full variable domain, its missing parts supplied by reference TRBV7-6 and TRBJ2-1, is GAGVSQSPRYKVTKRGQDVALRCDPISGHVSLYWYRQALGQGPEFLTYFNYEAQQDKSGLPNDRFSAERPEGSISTLTIQRTEQRDSAMYRCASSLKDSSYNEQFFGPGTRLTVL.

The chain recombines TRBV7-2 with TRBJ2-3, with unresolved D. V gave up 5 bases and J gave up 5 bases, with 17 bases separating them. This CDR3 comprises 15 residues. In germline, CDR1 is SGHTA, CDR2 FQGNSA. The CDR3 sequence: CASSRDVGRIDTQYF. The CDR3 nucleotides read TGTGCCAGCAGCCGAGACGTCGGAAGGATAGATACGCAGTATTTT.

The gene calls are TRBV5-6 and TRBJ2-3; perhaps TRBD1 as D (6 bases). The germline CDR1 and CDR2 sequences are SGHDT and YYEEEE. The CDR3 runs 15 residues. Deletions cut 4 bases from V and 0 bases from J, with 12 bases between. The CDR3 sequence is CASSTTGLSTDTQYF. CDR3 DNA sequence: TGTGCCAGCAGCACGACAGGTCTTAGCACAGATACGCAGTATTTT.

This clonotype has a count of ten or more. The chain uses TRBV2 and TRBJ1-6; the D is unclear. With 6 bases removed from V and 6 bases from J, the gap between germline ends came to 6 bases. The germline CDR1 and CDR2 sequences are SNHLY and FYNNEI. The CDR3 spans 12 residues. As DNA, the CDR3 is TGTGCCAGCAGACCCTTTAATTCACCCCTCCACTTT. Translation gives CASRPFNSPLHF.

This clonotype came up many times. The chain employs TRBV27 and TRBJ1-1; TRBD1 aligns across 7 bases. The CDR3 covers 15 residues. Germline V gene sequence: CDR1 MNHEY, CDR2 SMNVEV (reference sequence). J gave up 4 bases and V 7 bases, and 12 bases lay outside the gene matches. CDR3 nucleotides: TGTGCCAGCACAAAGGGTCGACAGGGAGGCACTGAAGCTTTCTTT. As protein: CASTKGRQGGTEAFF.

Written as DNA, the CDR3 is TGCAGCGTGTGGGAGAGTAGCAATCAGCCCCAGCATTTT. It encodes CSVWESSNQPQHF. The J gene is TRBJ1-5, the V gene TRBV29-1; no reliable D call. The CDR3 totals 13 residues. Germline V gene sequence: CDR1 SQVTM, CDR2 ANQGSEA. Trimming left V 6 bases short and J 0 bases short, with 9 bases between.

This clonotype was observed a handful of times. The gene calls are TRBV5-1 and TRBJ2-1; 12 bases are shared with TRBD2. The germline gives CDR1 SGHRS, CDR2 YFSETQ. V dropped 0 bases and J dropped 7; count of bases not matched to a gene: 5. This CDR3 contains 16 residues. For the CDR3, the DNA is TGCGCCAGCAGCTTGGCTCTAGCGGGGGGGGAAAATGAGCAGTTCTTC. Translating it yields CASSLALAGGENEQFF.

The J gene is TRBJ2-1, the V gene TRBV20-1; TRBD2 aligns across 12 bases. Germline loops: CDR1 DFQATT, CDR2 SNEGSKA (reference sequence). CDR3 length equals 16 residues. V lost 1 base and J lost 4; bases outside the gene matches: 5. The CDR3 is CSARAQTSGGYNEQFF. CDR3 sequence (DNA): TGCAGTGCTAGAGCCCAAACTAGCGGGGGGTACAATGAGCAGTTCTTC.

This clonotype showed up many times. The CDR3 DNA is TGTGCCAGCCACGCCGGGACAGGGGAGATCGAGACCCAGTACTTC. Translated, it gives CASHAGTGEIETQYF. The V gene is TRBV5-4, the J gene TRBJ2-5, with TRBD1 matching 10 bases. The V segment lost 7 bases and the J segment 5 bases; nucleotides outside the gene matches: 11. CDR1 SGHNT and CDR2 YYREEE come from the germline V gene (reference sequence). The CDR3 length is 15 residues.